Shown below are 2 T cell receptor beta chains from a single sample sequenced in a study of blood T cell repertoires in COVID-19. Using immunoSEQ multiplex PCR, the repertoire was profiled, and TCRdb retains in-frame clones only, with some absent. The sample consists of some 220,000 clones, less than 85% of them appearing once. Material for sequencing was peripheral blood. These receptor sequences come from a woman in her 70s with acute or convalescent COVID-19.

The CDR3 here is CASSLGTDRSNQPQHF. The CDR3 DNA follows: TGTGCCAGCAGTTTAGGCACAGACAGATCCAATCAGCCCCAGCATTTT. The V and J genes are TRBV28 and TRBJ1-5; D may be TRBD1 (5 bases). CDR3 size: 16 residues. CDR1 is MDHEN and CDR2 is SYDVKM in the germline V gene. V lost 2 bases and J 3 bases, leaving 14 bases between the germline ends.

The chain combines TRBV7-3 with TRBJ2-5; 9 bases are shared with TRBD1. The V gene's germline CDR1 is SGHTA and CDR2 FQGTGA. The trim removed 5 bases at V and 4 bases at J, leaving 11 bases unmatched. The CDR3 contains 16 residues. CDR3 DNA: TGTGCCAGCAGCCGGTTGGGACAGGGTGCAGGAGAGACCCAGTACTTC. This gives the protein CASSRLGQGAGETQYF.